This T cell receptor (beta chain) derives from a study of blood T cell repertoires in COVID-19. Study summary: Sites in the United States, Italy and Spain provided acute and convalescent COVID-19 samples.

The germline V gene encodes CDR1 SGHNT and CDR2 YENEEA. There are 13 residues in the CDR3. V was pared by 7 bases and J by 6 bases, with 8 bases of the junction left unmatched. Only one count was recorded for this clone. Original handling: Amplification from reference gene primers served as the basis for estimated nucleated cell counts. Measured with immunoSEQ multiplex PCR; TCRdb has only the in-frame clones, and not every one. Clone size and the V and J calls come from that table; the DNA yielded D and trimming. Of approximately 200,000 clones in the sample, 75% to 90% were seen once. Participants came from about two dozen US areas, aged about 18 to 90 years. Categorization into cohorts depended on clinical history that participants reported.

The chain has TRBV11-3 and TRBJ2-7; the match to TRBD2 covers 8 bases. The origin of this receptor is a woman aged 30 to 39 who had been exposed to COVID-19. The sample was PBMCs or T cells enriched from blood (not recorded which). This chain's CDR3 is CASTAGGGGEQYF. CDR3 DNA sequence: TGTGCCAGCACCGCGGGGGGTGGCGGCGAGCAGTACTTC.